The 26 T cell receptor beta chains presented below share a single source sample, sequenced in a study of T cells after yellow fever vaccination (dated 2019 in TCRdb). The sample's treatment or condition label, decoded: live attenuated yellow fever vaccine strain. Library construction relied on 5' RACE. The instrument was an Illumina HiSeq 2500. TCRdb reran the public reads through fastp at Q25 and MiXCR, keeping productive beta chains. Identical CDR3 proteins give one entry, which carries the most common genes and DNA. The table for this sample lists around 590,000 distinct CDR3 sequences; about 12% of them were counted only once. The top ten clonotypes cover 15% of the sample. The sequencing here drew on PBMCs, taken on the day of the yellow fever booster vaccination. These TCRs come from a man aged 25 to 40 who received the YFV17D yellow fever vaccine.

This chain links TRBV4-2 with TRBJ2-3; 9 nucleotides agree with TRBD2. The V gene end was trimmed by 0 bases and the J gene end by 3 bases; junction bases not matched to a gene: 7. The CDR3 is 17 amino acids. CDR1 LGHNA and CDR2 YNFKEQ come from the germline V gene. The DNA of the CDR3 is TGTGCCAGCAGCCAAGAAGTAGGGAGCGGGAGGACAGATACGCAGTATTTT. This codes for CASSQEVGSGRTDTQYF.

J is TRBJ1-1 and V is TRBV7-9; D might be TRBD1 (5 bases). The CDR3 consists of 14 residues. The V and J ends lost 5 bases and 2 bases respectively, with 12 bases between them. Germline-derived CDR1 and CDR2 are SEHNR and FQNEAQ (reference sequence). In nucleotides, the CDR3 is TGTGCCAGCAGCCCCGGGACTTCCAACACTGAAGCTTTCTTT. Amino acids: CASSPGTSNTEAFF.

This chain uses TRBV7-2 with TRBJ2-1; D may be TRBD2 (6 bases). CDR3 length equals 15 residues. Germline V gives CDR1 SGHTA, CDR2 FQGNSA. Trimming left V 5 bases short and J 6 bases short, with 17 bases between. CDR3 region: CASSEGLLRANEQFF. CDR3 sequence (DNA): TGTGCCAGCAGCGAGGGACTTCTTCGAGCCAATGAGCAGTTCTTC.

This clonotype has more than one count but fewer than ten. The chain links TRBV19 to TRBJ2-7; D is possibly TRBD1 (6 bases). From germline, CDR1 is LNHDA and CDR2 SQIVND (reference sequence). V was shortened by 4 bases and J by 3 bases, with 16 bases between the two germline ends. CDR3 length: 15 residues. DNA of the CDR3: TGTGCCAGTAGTACAAACAGGGTAAAGAGCTACGAGCAGTACTTC. Protein sequence: CASSTNRVKSYEQYF.

This clonotype occurred a few times. This rearrangement joins TRBV20-1 to TRBJ1-3; D unresolved. There are 16 residues in the CDR3. V lost 2 bases and J lost 0, with 14 bases in between. The germline V gene has CDR1 DFQATT and CDR2 SNEGSKA (reference sequence). Written as DNA, the CDR3 is TGCAGTGCTAGACCGGTTGTGCGAGACTCTGGAAACACCATATATTTT. The encoded protein is CSARPVVRDSGNTIYF.

The chain uses TRBV20-1 and TRBJ2-1; 15 bases line up with TRBD2. From germline, CDR1 is DFQATT and CDR2 SNEGSKA (reference sequence). J was trimmed by 9 bases and V by 0 bases; bases with no gene match: 6. The CDR3 is 16 residues long. The DNA of the CDR3 is TGCAGTGCTAGAGATAGCCGGACTAGCGGGAGGGTTGAGCAGTTCTTC. The encoded protein is CSARDSRTSGRVEQFF.

V and J are TRBV7-2 and TRBJ2-1; 12 nucleotides agree with TRBD2. The CDR3 has 15 amino acids. With V trimmed by 5 bases and J by 8 bases, 7 bases remained unmatched. The germline CDR1 and CDR2 sequences are SGHTA and FQGNSA. This CDR3 reads CASSRLAGAGDEQFF. The DNA for the CDR3 is TGTGCCAGCAGCAGACTAGCGGGAGCCGGCGATGAGCAGTTCTTC.

Only a few counts were recorded for this clonotype. The chain has TRBV19 and TRBJ2-7; 8 bases are shared with TRBD2. J gave up 6 bases and V 1 base, and 5 bases lay outside the gene matches. The length of the CDR3 is 14 residues. Germline V lookup: CDR1 LNHDA, CDR2 SQIVND (reference sequence). CDR3 nucleotide sequence: TGTGCCAGTAGTATAGGGGGAGCGGGAGTCGAGCAGTACTTC. Translation: CASSIGGAGVEQYF.

This clonotype was recorded a few times. The V gene is TRBV19, the J gene TRBJ2-1, with 7 positions matching TRBD2. The CDR3 covers 15 residues. Germline assignment: CDR1 LNHDA and CDR2 SQIVND (reference sequence). V lost 3 bases to trimming and J lost 4 bases; unmatched junction nucleotides: 6. The CDR3 coding sequence is TGTGCCAGTAGTATTTCCAGCGGGGCGTACAATGAGCAGTTCTTC. Its translation: CASSISSGAYNEQFF. Based on the CDR3 plus reference TRBV19 and TRBJ2-1, the full variable domain is DGGITQSPKYLFRKEGQNVTLSCEQNLNHDAMYWYRQDPGQGLRLIYYSQIVNDFQKGDIAEGYSVSREKKESFPLTVTSAQKNPTAFYLCASSISSGAYNEQFFGPGTRLTVL.

This clonotype was detected only a few times. The rearrangement links TRBV30 to TRBJ1-2; 7 bases line up with TRBD1. V shed 0 bases and J 7 bases; nucleotides not matched to a gene: 5. There are 13 residues in the CDR3. CDR1 GTSNPN and CDR2 SVGIG come from the germline V gene (reference sequence). CDR3 residues: CAWSVKGASGYTF. The CDR3 nucleotides are TGTGCCTGGAGTGTTAAGGGGGCATCTGGCTACACCTTC.

This clonotype appeared a few times. The chain has TRBV20-1 and TRBJ2-1; 8 bases fit TRBD1. V trimming: 5 bases; J trimming: 2 bases; junction bases outside the gene matches: 8. Per germline, CDR1 DFQATT and CDR2 SNEGSKA (reference sequence). The CDR3 contains 15 residues. In DNA form, the CDR3 reads TGCAGTGCTCCGCAGGGGGCGTTCACCTACAATGAGCAGTTCTTC. Protein product: CSAPQGAFTYNEQFF.

The J gene is TRBJ2-7, the V gene TRBV7-2, with 7 bases that match TRBD1. The germline CDR1 and CDR2 sequences are SGHTA and FQGNSA. The trim removed 1 base at V and 12 bases at J, leaving 6 bases unmatched. This CDR3 has 12 amino acids. DNA for the CDR3: TGTGCCAGCAGCTTAGAGACAGGGAGTATGTACTTC. This codes for CASSLETGSMYF.

This clonotype was seen only a few times. This chain joins TRBV10-3 and TRBJ2-1, with D perhaps matching TRBD1 (5 bases). Germline V gene lookup returns CDR1 ENHRY and CDR2 SYGVKD. This CDR3 is built from 18 residues. V was clipped by 0 bases and J by 10 bases, with 25 bases between them. The CDR3 DNA reads TGTGCCATCAGTGAGTCAACCATTTTACCCAGGGTCCCAGAGGAGCAGTTCTTC. This codes for CAISESTILPRVPEEQFF.

The chain is built from TRBV5-1 and TRBJ2-1; 7 bases map to TRBD1. The CDR3 runs to 12 residues. The germline gives CDR1 SGHRS, CDR2 YFSETQ. Unmatched junction bases numbered 5, after V lost 0 bases and J lost 14 bases. The CDR3 protein is CASSLDRGAKFF. The CDR3 nucleotides read TGCGCCAGCAGCTTGGACAGGGGCGCAAAGTTCTTC.

This clonotype was seen only a few times. This chain joins TRBV5-1 and TRBJ2-2; D gene unclear. The CDR3 has 15 amino acids. CDR1 is SGHRS and CDR2 is YFSETQ in the germline V gene. Trimming pared 7 bases from V and 2 bases from J, leaving 15 bases between. CDR3 coding DNA: TGCGCCAGCCGAACGGATGGAACTAACACCGGGGAGCTGTTTTTT. Translating gives CASRTDGTNTGELFF.

This clonotype was detected a few times. The chain employs TRBV20-1 and TRBJ2-1; 12 bases map to TRBD2. Trimming at V came to 3 bases and at J to 7 bases, leaving 7 bases not matched to a gene. Germline loops: CDR1 DFQATT, CDR2 SNEGSKA (reference sequence). The CDR3 has 15 residues. CDR3 residues: CSARSTSGRGNEQFF. The CDR3 nucleotides are TGCAGTGCTAGGTCGACTAGCGGGAGAGGGAATGAGCAGTTCTTC.

The rearrangement uses TRBV20-1 and TRBJ2-1; D call uncertain. V lost 6 bases to trimming and J lost 8 bases, with 8 bases between them. Germline assignment: CDR1 DFQATT and CDR2 SNEGSKA (reference sequence). The CDR3 loop spans 10 amino acids. The CDR3 sequence is CSAEAHEQFF. The CDR3 coding sequence is TGCAGTGCCGAGGCCCATGAGCAGTTCTTC.

V usage is TRBV29-1 and J usage is TRBJ2-2; D remains ambiguous. The CDR3 runs to 11 residues. CDR1 is SQVTM, CDR2 ANQGSEA, per germline. V lost 7 bases to trimming and J lost 7 bases, with 10 bases between them. CDR3 loop: CSGYKLGELFF. The CDR3 nucleotides read TGCAGCGGATACAAGCTCGGGGAGCTGTTTTTT.

The chain joins TRBV5-1 to TRBJ2-7; 11 bases line up with TRBD1. The CDR3 consists of 14 residues. Germline CDR1 is SGHRS and CDR2 is YFSETQ. V lost 6 bases to trimming and J lost 5 bases; unmatched junction nucleotides: 7. The chain's CDR3 is CASTPDRGQHEQYF. CDR3 bases: TGCGCCAGCACCCCGGACAGGGGGCAACACGAGCAGTACTTC. Filled out from reference TRBV5-1 and TRBJ2-7, the complete variable domain reads KAGVTQTPRYLIKTRGQQVTLSCSPISGHRSVSWYQQTPGQGLQFLFEYFSETQRNKGNFPGRFSGRQFSNSRSEMNVSTLELGDSALYLCASTPDRGQHEQYFGPGTRLTVT.

The chain uses TRBV5-1 and TRBJ2-3; the match to TRBD2 covers 10 bases. Germline-derived CDR1 and CDR2 are SGHRS and YFSETQ. Unmatched junction bases numbered 11, after V lost 4 bases and J lost 3 bases. The CDR3 contains 17 residues. CDR3 region: CASSPPRAGGVTDTQYF. The CDR3 nucleotides read TGCGCCAGCAGCCCACCTCGAGCGGGAGGGGTAACAGATACGCAGTATTTT.

This clonotype was seen repeatedly, ten times or more. The CDR3 here is CSVYLRQTNEQFF. Here the CDR3 DNA reads TGCAGCGTTTACTTACGACAGACCAATGAGCAGTTCTTC. This sequence joins TRBV29-1 and TRBJ2-1; tentative D call: TRBD1 (5 bases). The CDR3 covers 13 residues. In germline, CDR1 is SQVTM, CDR2 ANQGSEA. With 5 bases removed from V and 6 bases from J, the gap between germline ends came to 14 bases.

This clonotype was detected only once. The chain links TRBV4-3 to TRBJ2-3; TRBD2 aligns across 10 bases. Looked up from germline, CDR1 is LGHNA and CDR2 is YSLEER. V shed 0 bases, J shed 2 bases, and the junction held 5 bases outside the gene matches. CDR3 length: 17 amino acids. CDR3 region: CASSQEGLAIDTDTQYF. The CDR3 nucleotides are TGCGCCAGCAGCCAAGAGGGACTAGCGATCGACACAGATACGCAGTATTTT.

This clonotype was observed once. The V and J genes are TRBV12-3 or TRBV12-4 and TRBJ2-2; D may be TRBD1 or TRBD2 (5 bases each). The CDR3 extends over 15 amino acids. Deletions cut 4 bases from V and 7 bases from J, with 16 bases between. The CDR3 DNA follows: TGTGCCAGCAGTTCCCGGACATTGGGGAGCGGGGAGCTGTTTTTT. Translation gives CASSSRTLGSGELFF.

This sequence joins TRBV7-6 and TRBJ2-7; no clear D gene. The CDR3 is 13 residues long. Germline values: CDR1 SGHVS, CDR2 FNYEAQ. V lost 7 bases and J 5 bases, leaving 15 bases between the germline ends. CDR3 sequence reads: CASTRSIGNEQYF. For the CDR3, the DNA is TGTGCCAGCACCCGGAGTATCGGAAACGAGCAGTACTTC.

This clonotype was counted a few times. The rearrangement uses TRBV11-2 and TRBJ2-1; 7 bases match TRBD1. Germline CDR1 and CDR2: SGHAT and FQNNGV. V was clipped by 1 base and J by 9 bases; unmatched bases: 6. The CDR3 is 14 amino acids. This CDR3 is CASSLVRGKGEQFF. The CDR3 nucleotides read TGTGCCAGCAGCTTAGTCAGGGGGAAAGGTGAGCAGTTCTTC.

This clonotype was seen only a few times. The J gene is TRBJ2-5, the V gene TRBV29-1, with 10 bases lining up with TRBD2. The germline V gene has CDR1 SQVTM and CDR2 ANQGSEA. The ends lost 5 bases at V and 4 bases at J; junction bases unmatched: 4. This CDR3 spans 13 amino acids. The DNA for the CDR3 is TGCAGCGTTAAGCTAGCGGGAGTAGAGACCCAGTACTTC. Its translation is CSVKLAGVETQYF.